The source of this T cell receptor (beta chain) is a study of chemoradiotherapy in HPV16-positive cancers. Across the study: Candidate HPV-specific clones and shared TCR motifs came from a couple of HPV16-positive patients.

Repertoires were sampled repeatedly during chemoradiotherapy. About this clone: Its antigen remains unknown.

Sequencing used immunoSEQ multiplex PCR; TCRdb keeps in-frame clones, though not all of them. The table shows 15,000 or so clones, with approximately 70% occurring only once. Notes on the study in general: In HPV16-positive patients, HPV-responsive T-cell expansion tracked better recurrence-free survival. During treatment, candidate HPV-specific clones and E7-related motifs expanded in tumor.

This TCR derives from a human donor with HPV-associated anogenital cancer. Sequencing was performed on tumor tissue, taken from a patient who underwent chemoradiotherapy.

CDR3 loop: CASSYSGTGEGNTIYF. The CDR3 nucleotides are TGTGCCAGCAGTTATTCCGGGACAGGGGAAGGAAACACCATATATTTT. The V gene is TRBV6-5, the J gene TRBJ1-3; 10 bases match TRBD1. CDR3 size: 16 residues. Germline CDR1 and CDR2: MNHEY and SVGAGI. J was trimmed by 4 bases and V by 3 bases; bases with no gene match: 6.